This T cell receptor beta chain was sequenced during a study of T cell clonotyping in hematopoietic cell transplantation. Time point reported: recipient sample about 28 days before transplant, after cytoreduction. Sequencing used immunoSEQ multiplex PCR; TCRdb keeps in-frame clones, though not all of them. There are tens of thousands of clones in the sample; around 85% occur only once, and about 2.8% lies in the top ten. Looked up from germline, CDR1 is MNHEY and CDR2 is SVGAGI. The CDR3 length is 14 residues. V was shortened by 7 bases and J by 0 bases, with 11 bases between the two germline ends. The sample here was peripheral blood mononuclear cells, taken before stem cell transplant. This receptor was obtained from a man aged 55 to 69 with acute myeloid leukemia. Some clones in this sample may be carry-over from other donors' samples. The genes are TRBV6-5 and TRBJ2-3, with D tentatively TRBD1 (5 bases). The CDR3 loop is CASKVGQSTDTQYF. DNA for the CDR3: TGTGCCAGCAAGGTGGGGCAGAGCACAGATACGCAGTATTTT.